One and the same sample provided the 15 T cell receptor beta chains below, sequenced in a study of Graves' ophthalmopathy and Graves' hyperthyroidism. RNA transcripts yielded amplified TCR beta CDR3 regions. The first-round RT-PCR employed HTBI primers together with the Qiagen OneStep RT-PCR kit. A multiplex PCR was then performed as the second round. MiXCR was run by TCRdb on the multiplex PCR reads, yielding one entry per CDR3 protein. Among over 450,000 distinct CDR3 sequences listed, under 15% were seen once. Specimen: blood. All receptors derive from a woman in her 30s with Graves' ophthalmopathy.

The rearrangement links TRBV28 to TRBJ1-2; TRBD1 is a possible D gene (5 bases). This CDR3 comprises 14 residues. Trimming took off 6 bases at V and 4 bases at J, with 15 bases between the two ends. Germline V gives CDR1 MDHEN, CDR2 SYDVKM. CDR3 in DNA: TGTGCCAGCAGGACGGGGCTCCTGGGCTATGGCTACACCTTC. It yields the protein CASRTGLLGYGYTF.

This clonotype has a count of ten or more. This chain connects TRBV28 to TRBJ1-1; D possibly corresponds to TRBD1 (6 bases). Trimming stripped 2 bases from V and 3 bases from J, with 16 bases between. CDR1 is MDHEN and CDR2 is SYDVKM in the germline V gene. The CDR3 contains 16 residues. The chain's CDR3 is CASSLPGGGADTEAFF. Here the CDR3 DNA reads TGTGCCAGCAGTTTACCCGGGGGGGGCGCGGACACTGAAGCTTTCTTT.

This clonotype has just a few counts. This may be a read error, as it is one base from a much larger clone. This chain uses TRBV10-3 with TRBJ2-2; possible D gene TRBD2, 6 bases. Germline lookup yields CDR1 ENHRY and CDR2 SYGVKD. The CDR3 contains 16 residues. The CDR3: CAISDVRQGGTGELCF. The CDR3, as DNA: TGTGCCATCAGTGACGTCCGGCAGGGAGGCACCGGGGAGCTGTGTTTT.

The chain couples TRBV20-1 to TRBJ2-7; 7 positions match TRBD1. Per germline, CDR1 DFQATT and CDR2 SNEGSKA (reference sequence). V dropped 6 bases and J dropped 4; count of bases not matched to a gene: 9. This CDR3 is 13 amino acids long. The CDR3 region has the DNA TGCAGTGCAGAACGGACAGGACAGTACGAGCAGTACTTC. Protein product: CSAERTGQYEQYF.

The chain has TRBV29-1 and TRBJ2-2; D is uncertain. Germline lookup yields CDR1 SQVTM and CDR2 ANQGSEA. V lost 1 base and J lost 9, with 12 bases in between. The CDR3 is made up of 13 amino acids. The CDR3 is CSVEAPLTRELFF. CDR3 DNA: TGCAGCGTTGAAGCGCCCCTGACCCGGGAGCTGTTTTTT.

There are a few counts of this clonotype. The rearrangement uses TRBV30 and TRBJ1-2; the D gene is possibly TRBD1 (5 bases). The CDR3 covers 12 residues. V lost 4 bases and J lost 3, with 9 bases in between. The germline V gene encodes CDR1 GTSNPN and CDR2 SVGIG (reference sequence). CDR3 nucleotide sequence: TGTGCCTGGATGGGACTGGACTATGGCTACACCTTC. Protein sequence: CAWMGLDYGYTF.

This clonotype was recorded a few times. The J gene is TRBJ1-3, the V gene TRBV20-1, with D unclear. CDR1 DFQATT and CDR2 SNEGSKA come from the germline V gene (reference sequence). V shed 5 bases and J shed 4 bases, with 12 bases lying between them. The CDR3 is 13 amino acids. In DNA form, the CDR3 reads TGCAGTGCTGGCGACGTAGAAGGAAACACCATATATTTT. It is translated as CSAGDVEGNTIYF.

The CDR3 sequence: CAWSPVPNYGYTF. In nucleotides, the CDR3 is TGTGCCTGGAGTCCCGTGCCTAACTATGGCTACACCTTC. The rearrangement uses TRBV30 and TRBJ1-2; no definite D call. Germline values: CDR1 GTSNPN, CDR2 SVGIG (reference sequence). Trimming pared 2 bases from V and 0 bases from J, leaving 7 bases between. This CDR3 contains 13 residues.

This clonotype was observed many times. The chain is built from TRBV20-1 and TRBJ2-5; D call uncertain. The V gene's germline CDR1 is DFQATT and CDR2 SNEGSKA (reference sequence). This CDR3 has 12 amino acids. V was shortened by 4 bases and J by 2 bases, with 8 bases between the two germline ends. In DNA form, the CDR3 reads TGCAGTGCTACTGTCCCTCAAGAGACCCAGTACTTC. This translates into CSATVPQETQYF.

The chain recombines TRBV7-9 with TRBJ1-5, with D possibly being TRBD1 (5 bases). Germline V lookup: CDR1 SEHNR, CDR2 FQNEAQ (reference sequence). This CDR3 has 14 residues. V was clipped by 6 bases and J by 3 bases, with 12 bases between them. CDR3 amino acids: CASRGGDPNQPQHF. DNA for the CDR3: TGTGCCAGCAGGGGCGGGGACCCCAATCAGCCCCAGCATTTT.

The genes are TRBV5-5 and TRBJ2-7; 8 positions agree with TRBD2. Germline-derived CDR1 and CDR2 are SGHKS and YYEKEE (reference sequence). CDR3 length equals 15 residues. With 4 bases clipped from V and 3 bases from J, the junction kept 9 bases outside the gene matches. CDR3 loop: CASSLTSGNFYEQYF. In nucleotides, the CDR3 is TGTGCCAGCAGCCTTACTAGCGGAAATTTCTACGAGCAGTACTTC.

CDR3 in amino acids: CSVEPRLNTEAFF. The CDR3 bases are TGCAGCGTTGAACCCAGACTGAACACTGAAGCTTTCTTT. J is TRBJ1-1 and V is TRBV29-1, with D unresolved. CDR1 and CDR2 from the germline V gene are SQVTM and ANQGSEA. This CDR3 comprises 13 residues. V lost 2 bases to trimming and J lost 0 bases, with 7 bases between them.

This clonotype was counted many times. A clone one base away is much larger, so this may be a read error. The chain joins TRBV12-3 or TRBV12-4 to TRBJ1-5; D remains ambiguous. V was pared by 8 bases and J by 0 bases, with 11 bases between. The CDR3 sequence is 14 residues long. DNA for the CDR3: TGTGCCAGCGGTCTCCATTATAGCAATCAGCCCCAGCATTTT. This encodes CASGLHYSNQPQHF.

This clonotype was observed many times. The genes are TRBV28 and TRBJ1-2; perhaps TRBD1 as D (5 bases). CDR3 length: 12 amino acids. The V gene lost 5 bases and the J gene lost 7 bases, with 11 bases spanning the gap. The germline gives CDR1 MDHEN, CDR2 SYDVKM. The CDR3 coding sequence is TGTGCCAGCAGTCAACAGGAACGTGGCTACACCTTC. Residues: CASSQQERGYTF.

This clonotype was recorded many times. The gene calls are TRBV5-1 and TRBJ1-2; D possibly corresponds to TRBD1 (6 bases). The CDR3 has 18 amino acids. From germline, CDR1 is SGHRS and CDR2 YFSETQ. The V end lost 2 bases, the J end lost 2 bases, and 22 bases lay between the germline ends. Here the CDR3 DNA reads TGCGCCAGCAGCTTCCGACACGACAACCAGGGGATAAACTATGGCTACACCTTC. This sequence encodes CASSFRHDNQGINYGYTF.